The 5 T cell receptor beta chains reported below all come from one sample, sequenced in a study of blood T cells in healthy people across ages. Combining a sample-barcoded 5' primer with a J-beta primer mix, a second PCR ran for roughly 7 to 12 cycles. From the 5' RACE reads, TCRdb called clonotypes with MiXCR, one entry per CDR3 protein. The repertoire holds fewer than 700,000 distinct CDR3 sequences, with 35% to 50% as singletons. The sequencing input was blood. These receptors were taken from a man older than 75 in good health.

This clonotype was seen repeatedly, ten times or more. The genes are TRBV4-3 and TRBJ1-2; 9 bases align to TRBD1. Germline CDR1 is LGHNA and CDR2 is YSLEER. V lost 2 bases, J lost 4 bases, and 8 bases stayed unmatched. There are 16 residues in the CDR3. The CDR3 spells CASSQFGQGSSYGYTF. The CDR3 region has the DNA TGCGCCAGCAGCCAATTTGGACAGGGGTCCTCCTATGGCTACACCTTC.

This chain links TRBV20-1 with TRBJ2-7; D gene uncertain. V was pared by 5 bases and J by 5 bases, with 10 bases between. CDR3 length: 11 amino acids. Germline values: CDR1 DFQATT, CDR2 SNEGSKA (reference sequence). In nucleotides, the CDR3 is TGCAGTGCTTCAACCTGGGACGAGCAGTACTTC. Amino acids: CSASTWDEQYF.

The chain has TRBV2 and TRBJ1-1; D is uncertain. Germline V gene data show CDR1 as SNHLY and CDR2 as FYNNEI. This CDR3 comprises 12 residues. Trimming pared 10 bases from V and 3 bases from J, leaving 12 bases between. In DNA form, the CDR3 reads TGTGCCACCGCCACAGTTGACACTGAAGCTTTCTTT. This translates into CATATVDTEAFF.

This chain connects TRBV7-3 to TRBJ2-1; D possibly corresponds to TRBD1 (5 bases). CDR3 size: 16 residues. Per germline, CDR1 SGHTA and CDR2 FQGTGA. Trimming removed 5 bases at V and 9 bases at J, with 23 bases between. The CDR3 loop reads CASSPRAPGHGSEQFF. The CDR3 nucleotides read TGTGCCAGCAGCCCCCGGGCCCCAGGACACGGCAGTGAGCAGTTCTTC.

The chain is built from TRBV5-6 and TRBJ2-7, with a weak D call TRBD2 (6 bases). With 2 bases removed from V and 2 bases from J, the gap between germline ends came to 11 bases. CDR3 length: 14 amino acids. From germline, CDR1 is SGHDT and CDR2 YYEEEE. The CDR3 coding sequence is TGTGCCAGCAGCTTTGGAGGGTTACCCTACGAGCAGTACTTC. Translating gives CASSFGGLPYEQYF.